A selection of T cell receptor beta chains follows, all from one sample in a study of blood T cell repertoires in COVID-19. Produced via immunoSEQ multiplex PCR; TCRdb's table is partial and in-frame only. The data contain around 120,000 clones, around 80% of them singletons. The sample consisted of peripheral blood. These receptor sequences come from a man aged 70 or older with acute or convalescent COVID-19. The CDR3 runs from the conserved cysteine through the conserved F or W. The D gene is left open where the match is weak. Rows may omit the clone size; those that give it use once, few, many or a size class.

clone size	CDR3 length	V gene	D gene	J gene	CDR3 DNA	CDR3 protein
.	13	TRBV10-1	.	TRBJ1-5	TGCGCACCTCGGGGAACAGCGAATCAGCCCCAGCATTTT	CAPRGTANQPQHF
few	16	TRBV5-5	TRBD1	TRBJ2-7	TGTGCCAGCAGCTTGGTACCGGGACAGGGGTTCCCCGAGCAGTACTTC	CASSLVPGQGFPEQYF
.	15	TRBV7-9	.	TRBJ1-1	TGTGCCAGCAGCTTAGCGACGTCCGGGGATAGAGGAGCTTTCTTT	CASSLATSGDRGAFF
.	18	TRBV15	TRBD1	TRBJ2-2	TGTGCCACCAGCGCCGGGACAGAGTACAGTTTATCCACCGGGGAGCTGTTTTTT	CATSAGTEYSLSTGELFF
.	18	TRBV21-1	.	TRBJ1-1	TGTGCCAGCAGCTATCCTGAGGGAGACAGGGGGCGGGTCACTGAAGCTTTCTTT	CASSYPEGDRGRVTEAFF
.	13	TRBV9	TRBD1	TRBJ2-5	TGTGCCAGCAGCGGGACAGGCCCAGAGACCCAGTACTTC	CASSGTGPETQYF
.	11	TRBV2	.	TRBJ2-2	TGTGCCAGCAGTACTGGAGGGTGGGTGTTTTTT	CASSTGGWVFF
.	14	TRBV6-5	.	TRBJ1-5	TGTGCCAGCAGGGGGCCTTATAGCAATCAGCCCCAGCATTTT	CASRGPYSNQPQHF
many	13	TRBV6-4	.	TRBJ2-1	TGTGCCAGCAGTGACTCGGACAACAATGAGCAGTTCTTC	CASSDSDNNEQFF
.	16	TRBV6-1	TRBD1	TRBJ1-3	TGTGCCAGCAGTGTCGCGACAGGGGCTTTCGGAAACACCATATATTTT	CASSVATGAFGNTIYF
.	18	TRBV27	TRBD2	TRBJ2-3	TGTGCCAGCAGTCCCGAGGCACTAGCGGGGGTGTACACAGATACGCAGTATTTT	CASSPEALAGVYTDTQYF
many	18	TRBV7-2	.	TRBJ2-3	TGTGCCAGCAGCTTAGTAGTGAGCGCTCAGGGCACAGCGTATACGCAGTATTTT	CASSLVVSAQGTAYTQYF
.	16	TRBV7-2	TRBD2	TRBJ2-1	TGTGCCAGCAGCCCCCGGACTAGCCTCTTAGATAATGAGCAGTTCTTC	CASSPRTSLLDNEQFF
.	17	TRBV27	TRBD1	TRBJ1-2	TGTGCCAGCAGTTTAGGGGGACCGGACAGGGGGGCCTATGGCTACACCTTC	CASSLGGPDRGAYGYTF
.	18	TRBV28	TRBD2	TRBJ2-1	TGTGCCAGCAGTTTACCTGGGACTAGCGGGGGCCCCTACAATGAGCAGTTCTTC	CASSLPGTSGGPYNEQFF
.	15	TRBV6-5	.	TRBJ1-2	TGTGCCAGCCAAAGACACAGGGAAGGGGTCTATGGCTACACCTTC	CASQRHREGVYGYTF
.	16	TRBV5-8	.	TRBJ1-3	TGTGCCAGCAGCTTGCCCGACAATCTTCTCGGAAACACCATATATTTT	CASSLPDNLLGNTIYF
.	15	TRBV6-4	.	TRBJ2-3	TGTGCCAGCAGTGATAAGCCCGGAGGGGTGGATACGCAGTATTTT	CASSDKPGGVDTQYF
.	16	TRBV5-1	TRBD1	TRBJ1-4	TGCGCCAGCAGCTTGGCGGGACAGGGCCCTAATGAAAAACTGTTTTTT	CASSLAGQGPNEKLFF
few	15	TRBV18	.	TRBJ2-7	TGTGCCAGCTCACTCGGACTGGCTAATAGCGACGAGCAGTACTTC	CASSLGLANSDEQYF
.	14	TRBV10-2	.	TRBJ1-3	TGCGCCAGCAATGAAGTTTTCGGGGGAAACACCATATATTTT	CASNEVFGGNTIYF
.	16	TRBV9	TRBD2	TRBJ2-5	TGTGCCAGCAGCGTCCGGCCGGGACTAGCGGGGGAGACCCAGTACTTC	CASSVRPGLAGETQYF
few	13	TRBV11-2	TRBD1	TRBJ1-1	TGTGCCAGCAGTTGGGACAGGAACACTGAAGCTTTCTTT	CASSWDRNTEAFF
few	16	TRBV4-1	TRBD2	TRBJ2-3	TGCGCCAGCAGCCAAGGGGGACTAGCCCCCACGGATACGCAGTATTTT	CASSQGGLAPTDTQYF
.	13	TRBV24-1	TRBD1	TRBJ1-2	TGTGCCACCAAAAGACAGGGGCACTATGGCTACACCTTC	CATKRQGHYGYTF
.	16	TRBV14	.	TRBJ1-4	TGTGCCAGCAGCCAAGTCCCCAGGGGCCCTAATGAAAAACTGTTTTTT	CASSQVPRGPNEKLFF
.	17	TRBV5-4	TRBD2	TRBJ2-3	TGTGCCAGCAGCTTAGGGCTAGCGGGTCTTCTCACAGATACGCAGTATTTT	CASSLGLAGLLTDTQYF
.	15	TRBV9	TRBD2	TRBJ2-3	TGTGCCAGCAACGAGCGGGGGAGAAACACAGATACGCAGTATTTT	CASNERGRNTDTQYF
once	13	TRBV5-4	.	TRBJ2-7	TGTGCCAGCAGCTTGACAGGAAGCGACGAGCAGTACTTC	CASSLTGSDEQYF
.	19	TRBV28	TRBD1	TRBJ1-2	TGTGCCAGCAGCTCCTTCAGGGACAGGGTACCCGTGGCTAACTATGGCTACACCTTC	CASSSFRDRVPVANYGYTF
.	14	TRBV18	.	TRBJ2-1	TGTGCCAGCTCTCTGTCGGACACTTACAATGAGCAGTTCTTC	CASSLSDTYNEQFF
once	14	TRBV28	.	TRBJ1-2	TGTGCCATCGTTGGGGGGGGGCGAGGCTATGGCTACACCTTC	CAIVGGGRGYGYTF